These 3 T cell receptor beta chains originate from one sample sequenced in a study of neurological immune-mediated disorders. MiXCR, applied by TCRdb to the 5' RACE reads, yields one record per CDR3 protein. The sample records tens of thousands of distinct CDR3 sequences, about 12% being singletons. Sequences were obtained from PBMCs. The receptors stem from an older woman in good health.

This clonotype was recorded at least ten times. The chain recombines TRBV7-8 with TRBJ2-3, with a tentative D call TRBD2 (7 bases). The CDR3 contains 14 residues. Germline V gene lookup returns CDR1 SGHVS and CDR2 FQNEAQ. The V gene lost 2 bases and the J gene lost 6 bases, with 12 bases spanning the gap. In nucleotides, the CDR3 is TGTGCCAGCAGCTTACACAGGGAGGGGGATACGCAGTATTTT. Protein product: CASSLHREGDTQYF.

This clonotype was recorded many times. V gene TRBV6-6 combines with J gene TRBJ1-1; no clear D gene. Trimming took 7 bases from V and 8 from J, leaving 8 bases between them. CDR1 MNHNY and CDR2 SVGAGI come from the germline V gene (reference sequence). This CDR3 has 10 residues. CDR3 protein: CASNIGEAFF. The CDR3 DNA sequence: TGTGCCAGCAATATCGGAGAAGCTTTCTTT.

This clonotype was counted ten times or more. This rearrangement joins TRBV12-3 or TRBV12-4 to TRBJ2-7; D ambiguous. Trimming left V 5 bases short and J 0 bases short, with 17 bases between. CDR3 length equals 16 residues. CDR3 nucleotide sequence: TGTGCCAGCAGTCCTCCCCTTGGGTCTAGCTCCTACGAGCAGTACTTC. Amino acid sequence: CASSPPLGSSSYEQYF.